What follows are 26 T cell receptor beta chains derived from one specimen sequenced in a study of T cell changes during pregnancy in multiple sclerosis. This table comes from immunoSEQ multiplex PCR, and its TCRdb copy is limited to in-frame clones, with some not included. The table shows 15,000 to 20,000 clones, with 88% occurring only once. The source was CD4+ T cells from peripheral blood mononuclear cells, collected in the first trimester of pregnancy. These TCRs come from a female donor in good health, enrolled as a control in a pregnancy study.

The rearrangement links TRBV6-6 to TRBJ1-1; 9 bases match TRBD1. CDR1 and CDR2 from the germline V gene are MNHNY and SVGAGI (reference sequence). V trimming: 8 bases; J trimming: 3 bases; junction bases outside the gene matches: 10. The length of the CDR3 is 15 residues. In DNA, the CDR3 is TGTGCCAGCGGAAAAACAGGGGGCGTACACACTGAAGCTTTCTTT. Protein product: CASGKTGGVHTEAFF.

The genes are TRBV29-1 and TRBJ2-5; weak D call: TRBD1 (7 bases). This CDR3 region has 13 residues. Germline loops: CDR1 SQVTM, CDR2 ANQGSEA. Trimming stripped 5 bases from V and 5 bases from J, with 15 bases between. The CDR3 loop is CSVWRGLGETQYF. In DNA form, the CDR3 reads TGCAGCGTTTGGAGGGGGCTGGGGGAGACCCAGTACTTC.

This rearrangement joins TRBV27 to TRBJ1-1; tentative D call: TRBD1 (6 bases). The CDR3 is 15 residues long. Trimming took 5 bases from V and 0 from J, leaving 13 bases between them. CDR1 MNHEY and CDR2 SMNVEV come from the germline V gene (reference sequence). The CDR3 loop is CASSLPQGMNTEAFF. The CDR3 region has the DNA TGTGCCAGCAGTCTCCCACAGGGAATGAACACTGAAGCTTTCTTT.

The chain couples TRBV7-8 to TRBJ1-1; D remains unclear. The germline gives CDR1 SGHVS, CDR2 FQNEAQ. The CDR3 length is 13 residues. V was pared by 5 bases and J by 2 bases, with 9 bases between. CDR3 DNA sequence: TGTGCCAGCAGCCAAGACAAAAACACTGAAGCTTTCTTT. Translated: CASSQDKNTEAFF.

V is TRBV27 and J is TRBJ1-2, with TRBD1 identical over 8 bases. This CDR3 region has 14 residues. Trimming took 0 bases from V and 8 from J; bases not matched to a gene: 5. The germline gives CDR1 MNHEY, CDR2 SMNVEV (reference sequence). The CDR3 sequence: CASSLSWTGKGYTF. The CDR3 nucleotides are TGTGCCAGCAGTTTATCGTGGACAGGGAAAGGCTACACCTTC.

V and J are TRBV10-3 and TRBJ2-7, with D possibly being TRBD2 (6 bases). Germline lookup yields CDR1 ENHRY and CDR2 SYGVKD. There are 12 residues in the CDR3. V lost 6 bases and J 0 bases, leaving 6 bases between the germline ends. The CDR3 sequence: CAIRTSSYEQYF. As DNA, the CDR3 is TGTGCCATCAGGACTAGCTCCTACGAGCAGTACTTC.

Here the CDR3 reads CASRRAGTGSSYEQYF. CDR3 sequence (DNA): TGTGCCAGCAGACGAGCTGGGACAGGGAGCTCCTACGAGCAGTACTTC. The chain couples TRBV28 to TRBJ2-7, with 9 nucleotides matching TRBD1. The CDR3 has 16 amino acids. The V gene's germline CDR1 is MDHEN and CDR2 SYDVKM. Losses at the gene ends were 6 bases for V and 0 bases for J; bases not matched to a gene: 9.

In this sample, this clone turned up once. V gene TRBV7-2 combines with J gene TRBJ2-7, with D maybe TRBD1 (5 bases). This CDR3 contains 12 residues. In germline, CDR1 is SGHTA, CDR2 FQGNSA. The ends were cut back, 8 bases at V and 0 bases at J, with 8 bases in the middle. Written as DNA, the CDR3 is TGTGCCAGCCAGGGCATCTCCTACGAGCAGTACTTC. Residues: CASQGISYEQYF. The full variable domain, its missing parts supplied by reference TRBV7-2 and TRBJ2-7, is GAGVSQSPSNKVTEKGKDVELRCDPISGHTALYWYRQSLGQGLEFLIYFQGNSAPDKSGLPSDRFSAERTGGSVSTLTIQRTQQEDSAVYLCASQGISYEQYFGPGTRLTVT.

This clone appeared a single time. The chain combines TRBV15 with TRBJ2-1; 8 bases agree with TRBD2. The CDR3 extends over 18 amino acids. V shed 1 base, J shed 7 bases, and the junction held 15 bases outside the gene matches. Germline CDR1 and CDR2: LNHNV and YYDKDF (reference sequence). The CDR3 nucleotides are TGTGCCACCAGCAGAGGGTCGGCGGGGGGACCCTCCTGGAATGAGCAGTTCTTC. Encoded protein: CATSRGSAGGPSWNEQFF.

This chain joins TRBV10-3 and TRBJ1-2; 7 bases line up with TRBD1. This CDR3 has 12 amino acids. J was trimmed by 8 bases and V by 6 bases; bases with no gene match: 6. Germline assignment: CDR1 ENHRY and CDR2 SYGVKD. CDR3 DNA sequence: TGTGCCATCAGCCGACAGGGCGAGGGCTACACCTTC. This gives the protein CAISRQGEGYTF.

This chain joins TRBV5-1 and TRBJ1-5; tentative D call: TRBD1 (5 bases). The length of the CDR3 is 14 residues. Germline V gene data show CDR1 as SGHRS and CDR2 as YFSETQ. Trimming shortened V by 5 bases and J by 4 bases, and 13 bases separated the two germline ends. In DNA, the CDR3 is TGCGCCAGCAGTCAGACAGCGGGGAATCAGCCCCAGCATTTT. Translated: CASSQTAGNQPQHF.

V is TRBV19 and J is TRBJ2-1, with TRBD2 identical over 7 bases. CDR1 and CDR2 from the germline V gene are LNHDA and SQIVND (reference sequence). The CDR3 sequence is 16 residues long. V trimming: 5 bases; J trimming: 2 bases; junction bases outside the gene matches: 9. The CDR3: CASSGGGVGTYNEQFF. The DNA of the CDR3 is TGTGCCAGTAGTGGGGGGGGAGTCGGGACCTACAATGAGCAGTTCTTC.

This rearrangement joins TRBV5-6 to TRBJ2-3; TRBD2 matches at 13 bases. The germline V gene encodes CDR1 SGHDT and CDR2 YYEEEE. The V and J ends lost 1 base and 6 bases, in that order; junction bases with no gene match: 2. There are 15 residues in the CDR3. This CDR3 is CASSLRTSGSDTQYF. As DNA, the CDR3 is TGTGCCAGCAGCTTGAGGACTAGCGGGAGTGATACGCAGTATTTT.

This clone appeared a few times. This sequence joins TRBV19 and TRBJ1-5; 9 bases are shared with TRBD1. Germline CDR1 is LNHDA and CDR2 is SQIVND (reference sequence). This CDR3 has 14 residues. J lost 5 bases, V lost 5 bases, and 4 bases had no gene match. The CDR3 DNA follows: TGTGCCAGTAGTGTGGGACAGGGCCATCAGCCCCAGCATTTT. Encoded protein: CASSVGQGHQPQHF.

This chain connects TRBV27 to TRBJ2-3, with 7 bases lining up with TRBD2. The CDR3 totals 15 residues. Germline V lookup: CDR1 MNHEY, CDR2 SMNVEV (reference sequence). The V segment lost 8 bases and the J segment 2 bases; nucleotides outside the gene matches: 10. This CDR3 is CASARASGTTDTQYF. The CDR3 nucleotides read TGTGCCAGCGCCCGGGCTAGCGGAACCACAGATACGCAGTATTTT.

The CDR3 loop is CASSIDWAYEQYF. The CDR3 region has the DNA TGTGCCAGTAGTATAGATTGGGCGTACGAGCAGTACTTC. The V gene is TRBV19, the J gene TRBJ2-5; D unresolved. The last part of the DNA fits TRBJ2-7 better; the J call may be wrong. The CDR3 sequence is 13 residues long. Per the germline V gene, CDR1 is LNHDA and CDR2 is SQIVND (reference sequence).

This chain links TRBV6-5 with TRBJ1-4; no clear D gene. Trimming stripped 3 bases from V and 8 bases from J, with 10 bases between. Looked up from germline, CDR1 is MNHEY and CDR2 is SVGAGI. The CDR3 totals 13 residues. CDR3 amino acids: CASSYFAGEKLFF. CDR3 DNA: TGTGCCAGCAGTTATTTTGCGGGGGAAAAACTGTTTTTT.

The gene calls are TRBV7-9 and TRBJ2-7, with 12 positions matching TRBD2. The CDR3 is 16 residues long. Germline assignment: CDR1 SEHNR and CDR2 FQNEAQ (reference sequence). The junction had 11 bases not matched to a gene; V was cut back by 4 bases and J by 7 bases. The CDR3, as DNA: TGTGCCAGCAGCTCCGGGACTAGCGGGTCTCCTGGGGAGCAGTACTTC. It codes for CASSSGTSGSPGEQYF.

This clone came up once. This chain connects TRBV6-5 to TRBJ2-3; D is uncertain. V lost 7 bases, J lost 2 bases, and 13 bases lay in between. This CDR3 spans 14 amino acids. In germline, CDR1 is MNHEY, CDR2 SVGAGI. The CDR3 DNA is TGTGCCAGCAAAACCGGCGGAGCCACAGATACGCAGTATTTT. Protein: CASKTGGATDTQYF.

Written as DNA, the CDR3 is TGCGCCAGCAGCTTGCGTAGCGGGAAGGACGGGGAGCTGTTTTTT. This translates into CASSLRSGKDGELFF. The chain recombines TRBV5-1 with TRBJ2-2, with 8 bases lining up with TRBD2. The germline V gene encodes CDR1 SGHRS and CDR2 YFSETQ. V lost 1 base and J lost 7; bases outside the gene matches: 6. The length of the CDR3 is 15 residues.

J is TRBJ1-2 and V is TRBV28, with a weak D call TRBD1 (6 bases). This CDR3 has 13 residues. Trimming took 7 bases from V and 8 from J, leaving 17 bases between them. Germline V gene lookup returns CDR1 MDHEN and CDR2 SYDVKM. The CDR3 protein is CASMDGGARGYTF. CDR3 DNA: TGTGCCAGCATGGATGGGGGGGCGCGGGGCTACACCTTC.

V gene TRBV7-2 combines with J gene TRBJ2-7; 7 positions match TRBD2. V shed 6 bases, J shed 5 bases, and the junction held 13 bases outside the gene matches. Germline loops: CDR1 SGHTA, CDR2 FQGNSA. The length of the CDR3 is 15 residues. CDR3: CASSPAGVVTHEQYF. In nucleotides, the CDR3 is TGTGCCAGCAGTCCGGCGGGAGTGGTGACCCACGAGCAGTACTTC.

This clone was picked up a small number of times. The CDR3, as DNA: TGTGCTAGTGGTTTGGTACCGGGGGGCTCCTACAATGAGCAGTTCTTC. It encodes CASGLVPGGSYNEQFF. The chain links TRBV12-5 to TRBJ2-1; the match to TRBD2 covers 7 bases. Germline lookup yields CDR1 LGHNT and CDR2 FRNRAP. V dropped 0 bases and J dropped 0; count of bases not matched to a gene: 2. This CDR3 has 16 residues.

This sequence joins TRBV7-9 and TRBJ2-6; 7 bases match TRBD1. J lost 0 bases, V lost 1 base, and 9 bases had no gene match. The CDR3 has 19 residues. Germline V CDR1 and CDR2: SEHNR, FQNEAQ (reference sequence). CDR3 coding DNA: TGTGCCAGCAGCTTAGTTAGGGGGACAGCCACCTCTGGGGCCAACGTCCTGACTTTC. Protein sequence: CASSLVRGTATSGANVLTF.

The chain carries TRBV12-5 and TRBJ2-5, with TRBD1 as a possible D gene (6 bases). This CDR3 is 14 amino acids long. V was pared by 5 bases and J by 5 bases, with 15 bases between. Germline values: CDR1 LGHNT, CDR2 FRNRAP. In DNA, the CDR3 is TGTGCTAGTGGTCAGGGGATAACGGGGGAGACCCAGTACTTC. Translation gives CASGQGITGETQYF.

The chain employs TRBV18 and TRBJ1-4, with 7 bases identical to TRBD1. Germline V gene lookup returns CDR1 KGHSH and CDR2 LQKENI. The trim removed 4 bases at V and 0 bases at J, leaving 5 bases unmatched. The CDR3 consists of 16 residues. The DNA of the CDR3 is TGTGCCAGCTCACGGGACAGCGTTGCAACTAATGAAAAACTGTTTTTT. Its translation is CASSRDSVATNEKLFF.